These T cell receptor beta chains were read from a single sample in a study of patients and donors after allogeneic stem cell transplantation. One entry per CDR3 protein results from TCRdb running MiXCR on the RT-PCR reads. The sample yields around 160,000 distinct CDR3 sequences, approximately 30% seen once. Specimen: blood, either unsorted or a sorted T cell fraction (not recorded which). The receptors here all came from a human donor who was either an allogeneic HSCT recipient or a stem cell or donor lymphocyte infusion donor (not recorded which). It is not recorded whose cells these are; they may come from a transplant donor. CDR3s include the opening cysteine and the closing phenylalanine or tryptophan. A D gene is named only where the DNA matches it firmly. Some rows have no size entry. The others give once, few or many, or a class for an expanded clone.

NA | few | TRBJ1-2 | TRBV6-1 | CASTKTYYGYTF | TGTGCCAGCACCAAGACATACTATGGCTACACCTTC
NA | few | TRBJ1-5 | TRBV20-1 | CSARQIRRGVSQPQHF | TGCAGTGCTAGACAGATCCGCCGCGGGGTCAGTCAGCCCCAGCATTTT
TRBD2 | few | TRBJ2-3 | TRBV7-8 | CASLLAGTDTQYF | TGTGCCAGCTTACTAGCGGGAACAGATACGCAGTATTTT
TRBD1 | many | TRBJ1-5 | TRBV12-3/TRBV12-4 | CASSFRSGQGGLDSNQPQHF | TGTGCCAGCAGTTTCCGGTCCGGACAGGGGGGGTTGGATAGCAATCAGCCCCAGCATTTT
NA | NA | TRBJ2-5 | TRBV7-9 | CASSLEGAARETQYF | TGTGCCAGCAGCTTAGAGGGAGCTGCGCGGGAGACCCAGTACTTC
TRBD1 | NA | TRBJ1-2 | TRBV27 | CASSISGQVGGYTF | TGTGCCAGCAGTATTTCGGGACAGGTGGGAGGCTACACCTTC
NA | few | TRBJ2-3 | TRBV4-3 | CASSQDDPYTDTQYF | TGCGCCAGCAGCCAAGATGATCCCTACACAGATACGCAGTATTTT
TRBD1 | NA | TRBJ2-1 | TRBV7-2 | CASSLGDRYNEQFF | TGTGCCAGCAGCTTAGGGGACAGGTACAATGAGCAGTTCTTC
NA | NA | TRBJ1-1 | TRBV7-9 | CASSLGTVEAFF | TGTGCCAGCAGCTTAGGAACGGTTGAAGCTTTCTTT
NA | NA | TRBJ2-7 | TRBV6-5 | CASSYGAGQYF | TGTGCCAGCAGTTACGGTGCGGGGCAGTACTTC
TRBD1 | few | TRBJ1-5 | TRBV7-2 | CASSFGGGSQPQHF | TGTGCCAGCAGCTTTGGAGGGGGCAGTCAGCCCCAGCATTTT
NA | NA | TRBJ2-7 | TRBV6-6 | CASSYEGRREQYF | TGTGCCAGCAGTTACGAGGGTAGACGCGAGCAGTACTTC
NA | NA | TRBJ2-7 | TRBV29-1 | CSASPQGNEQYF | TGCAGTGCCTCTCCTCAGGGGAACGAGCAGTACTTC
NA | NA | TRBJ2-1 | TRBV3-1 | CASSSEGLYVQFF | TGTGCCAGCAGCTCGGAGGGCCTTTATGTGCAGTTCTTC
NA | NA | TRBJ2-5 | TRBV11-2 | CASRIGFGGPFLETQYF | TGTGCCAGCAGAATAGGATTCGGAGGGCCGTTCTTGGAGACCCAGTACTTC
NA | few | TRBJ1-1 | TRBV2 | CASTPPTAAEAFF | TGTGCCAGCACCCCCCCAACGGCGGCTGAAGCTTTCTTT
TRBD2 | NA | TRBJ2-5 | TRBV12-3/TRBV12-4 | CASSLGTAGGQETQYF | TGTGCCAGCAGTTTAGGTACAGCGGGAGGACAAGAGACCCAGTACTTC
NA | NA | TRBJ2-7 | TRBV10-3 | CAISLGGSYEQYF | TGTGCCATCAGCCTAGGAGGCTCCTACGAGCAGTACTTC
TRBD1 | NA | TRBJ2-7 | TRBV6-5 | CASSPLPGQGTYEQYF | TGTGCCAGCAGTCCCCTACCGGGACAGGGTACCTACGAGCAGTACTTC
NA | few | TRBJ1-6 | TRBV28 | CASSSPWRDNSPLHF | TGTGCCAGCAGTTCCCCCTGGCGGGATAATTCACCCCTCCACTTT
NA | few | TRBJ2-4 | TRBV20-1 | CSAGLVAKNIQYF | TGCAGTGCTGGATTAGTGGCCAAAAACATTCAGTACTTC
NA | NA | TRBJ2-7 | TRBV10-1 | CASSAGPLYAQYF | TGCGCCAGCAGCGCCGGGCCGTTGTACGCGCAGTACTTC
NA | few | TRBJ2-7 | TRBV6-6 | CASRVGWSQYF | TGTGCCAGCCGAGTGGGTTGGTCGCAGTACTTC
TRBD1 | NA | TRBJ2-7 | TRBV20-1 | CSAMMRTGAYEQYF | TGCAGTGCTATGATGAGGACAGGGGCCTACGAGCAGTACTTC
NA | NA | TRBJ1-3 | TRBV7-3 | CASSLAPTSASGNTIYF | TGTGCCAGCAGCTTAGCACCAACCTCCGCCTCTGGAAACACCATATATTTT
NA | NA | TRBJ2-1 | TRBV27 | CASSPWGQTYNEQFF | TGTGCCAGCAGTCCTTGGGGCCAGACCTACAATGAGCAGTTCTTC